Presented here are 20 T cell receptor beta chains from one specimen sequenced in a study of blood T cell repertoires in COVID-19. Assay: immunoSEQ multiplex PCR; the TCRdb copy retains only in-frame clones and omits some. The sample records 55,000 to 90,000 clones, 85% to 90% being singletons. Sequencing used peripheral blood. These receptors all stem from a man aged 65 to 85 with active COVID-19.

This clone has a single count. The gene calls are TRBV9 and TRBJ2-7; a weak D match, TRBD1 (6 bases). This CDR3 spans 16 amino acids. Trimming cost V 2 bases and J 3 bases, with 18 bases left between them. Germline CDR1 SGDLS, CDR2 YYNGEE. The CDR3 coding sequence is TGTGCCAGCAGCGTTGTAGGGGACACTGGGGGCTACGAGCAGTACTTC. Its protein product is CASSVVGDTGGYEQYF.

CDR3 protein: CASSSRSAVGNTIYF. In nucleotides, the CDR3 is TGTGCCAGCAGCTCCCGGTCTGCCGTGGGAAACACCATATATTTT. The rearrangement links TRBV11-3 to TRBJ1-3, with no clear D. Trimming cost V 4 bases and J 4 bases, with 14 bases left between them. CDR1 is SGHNT and CDR2 is YENEEA in the germline V gene. The CDR3 sequence is 15 residues long. The variable domain in full, with the rest retrieved from reference TRBV11-3 and TRBJ1-3, is EAGVVQSPRYKIIEKKQPVAFWCNPISGHNTLYWYLQNLGQGPELLIRYENEEAVDDSQLPKDRFSAERLKGVDSTLKIQPAELGDSAVYLCASSSRSAVGNTIYFGEGSWLTVV.

The rearrangement links TRBV7-2 to TRBJ2-1, with 13 nucleotides matching TRBD2. Germline V gene data show CDR1 as SGHTA and CDR2 as FQGNSA. V lost 2 bases, J lost 4 bases, and 2 bases stayed unmatched. CDR3 length: 16 amino acids. This CDR3 reads CASSLLGLAGYNEQFF. CDR3 coding DNA: TGTGCCAGCAGCTTATTGGGACTAGCGGGGTACAATGAGCAGTTCTTC.

V and J are TRBV28 and TRBJ2-7; 8 bases match TRBD2. CDR1 is MDHEN and CDR2 is SYDVKM in the germline V gene. The CDR3 totals 15 residues. The ends lost 6 bases at V and 4 bases at J; junction bases unmatched: 11. This CDR3 reads CASRPNSGSYYEQYF. The CDR3 DNA follows: TGTGCCAGCAGACCAAACAGCGGGAGCTATTACGAGCAGTACTTC.

V and J are TRBV6-2 or TRBV6-3 and TRBJ2-1; possible D gene TRBD1, 6 bases. CDR3 length equals 18 residues. Trimming removed 4 bases from V and 10 bases from J, with 29 bases in between. The germline gives CDR1 MNHEY, CDR2 SVGEGT. DNA of the CDR3: TGTGCCAGCAGTTTGGCAGGGGCTTCAGGTTCTCCGCTTGGCGAGCAGTTCTTC. It codes for CASSLAGASGSPLGEQFF.

V gene TRBV24-1 combines with J gene TRBJ2-7; TRBD1 might be the D (6 bases). Trimming pared 5 bases from V and 3 bases from J, leaving 28 bases between. The CDR3 extends over 19 amino acids. CDR1 and CDR2 from the germline V gene are KGHDR and SFDVKD. Here the CDR3 reads CATSAPQPLSRDTSYEQYF. The CDR3, as DNA: TGTGCCACCAGTGCCCCCCAGCCCCTCTCTCGGGACACCAGCTACGAGCAGTACTTC.

In DNA form, the CDR3 reads TGCGCCAGCAGCTTGGGGGGCCGGGAGACCCAGTACTTC. Residues: CASSLGGRETQYF. The genes are TRBV5-1 and TRBJ2-5; possible D gene TRBD1, 5 bases. The V gene lost 0 bases and the J gene lost 5 bases, with 8 bases spanning the gap. This CDR3 spans 13 amino acids. The germline CDR1 and CDR2 sequences are SGHRS and YFSETQ.

The rearrangement links TRBV4-3 to TRBJ2-7; 13 nucleotides agree with TRBD2. This CDR3 is 16 amino acids long. With V trimmed by 0 bases and J by 2 bases, 1 base remained unmatched. In germline, CDR1 is LGHNA, CDR2 YSLEER. This CDR3 is CASSQEGLAGPYEQYF. DNA for the CDR3: TGCGCCAGCAGCCAAGAGGGACTAGCGGGGCCCTACGAGCAGTACTTC.

The chain employs TRBV30 and TRBJ1-6; D is unresolved. In germline, CDR1 is GTSNPN, CDR2 SVGIG (reference sequence). The V end was cut by 0 bases, the J end by 7 bases, with 4 bases between. There are 12 residues in the CDR3. The CDR3 DNA follows: TGTGCCTGGAGTGTGGGCAATTCACCCCTCCACTTT. Its protein product is CAWSVGNSPLHF.

This clone was seen a few times. This chain uses TRBV29-1 with TRBJ1-5; D is possibly TRBD1 (6 bases). The CDR3 is 15 residues long. Germline V gives CDR1 SQVTM, CDR2 ANQGSEA. V lost 6 bases and J lost 11, with 26 bases in between. In DNA, the CDR3 is TGCAGCGTCGAATTTACCCCACCCCTACACAGGGCCCAGCATTTT. This sequence encodes CSVEFTPPLHRAQHF.

This chain joins TRBV5-6 and TRBJ2-3, with D maybe TRBD2 (8 bases). Between the trimmed V and J ends, which lost 2 bases and 6 bases, there was a span of 19 bases. This CDR3 comprises 16 residues. Germline CDR1 SGHDT, CDR2 YYEEEE. The DNA of the CDR3 is TGTGCCAGCAGCTTCCCACTAGCGGAGGGGGCCGATACGCAGTATTTT. It yields the protein CASSFPLAEGADTQYF.

The rearrangement joins TRBV19 to TRBJ1-1, with unresolved D. This CDR3 has 15 amino acids. V was pared by 7 bases and J by 1 base, with 16 bases between. The germline gives CDR1 LNHDA, CDR2 SQIVND (reference sequence). CDR3 sequence (DNA): TGTGCCAGTATCAGGCAGCCCCGGGGGAACACTGAAGCTTTCTTT. It codes for CASIRQPRGNTEAFF.

V is TRBV11-3 and J is TRBJ2-7, with D perhaps TRBD2 (6 bases). Trimming shortened V by 5 bases and J by 5 bases, and 19 bases separated the two germline ends. Germline lookup yields CDR1 SGHNT and CDR2 YENEEA. There are 15 residues in the CDR3. The DNA of the CDR3 is TGTGCCAGCAGCCCACGGGGTGGAGGGTCCCACGAGCAGTACTTC. It yields the protein CASSPRGGGSHEQYF.

V usage is TRBV27 and J usage is TRBJ2-7; the match to TRBD2 covers 8 bases. This CDR3 is 15 amino acids long. CDR1 and CDR2 from the germline V gene are MNHEY and SMNVEV (reference sequence). Trimming at V came to 5 bases and at J to 2 bases, leaving 8 bases not matched to a gene. CDR3 protein: CASSPRLALAYEQYF. CDR3 DNA sequence: TGTGCCAGCAGTCCCCGACTAGCGCTGGCCTACGAGCAGTACTTC.

A single count supports this clone. CDR3 loop: CASAARDSLYYGYTF. CDR3 in DNA: TGTGCCAGCGCCGCCCGGGACAGCCTTTACTATGGCTACACCTTC. The rearrangement links TRBV28 to TRBJ1-2; 7 bases match TRBD1. Germline CDR1 MDHEN, CDR2 SYDVKM. The CDR3 is 15 residues long. V lost 8 bases, J lost 3 bases, and 12 bases stayed unmatched.

The V and J genes are TRBV6-1 and TRBJ1-1, with TRBD1 as a possible D gene (6 bases). Germline V lookup: CDR1 MNHNS, CDR2 SASEGT. The CDR3 covers 15 residues. The germline V and J ends were trimmed by 8 bases and 1 base, with 17 bases remaining between them. The CDR3, as DNA: TGTGCCAGCTCCACGGGGGGGCAGCGGAACACTGAAGCTTTCTTT. Its translation is CASSTGGQRNTEAFF.

This sequence joins TRBV21-1 and TRBJ2-5; the table's D call TRBD2 went unverified against the DNA. TRBV21-1 is labeled a pseudogene. The CDR3 sequence is 11 residues long. CDR3 loop: CASRFRETQYF. The CDR3 nucleotides are TGTGCCAGCAGGTTCCGGGAGACCCAGTACTTC.

This CDR3 is CATSRGDRVGVQETQYF. As DNA, the CDR3 is TGTGCCACCAGCAGAGGGGACAGGGTGGGGGTCCAAGAGACCCAGTACTTC. The J gene is TRBJ2-5, the V gene TRBV15; 9 bases align to TRBD1. Losses at the gene ends were 1 base for V and 1 base for J; bases not matched to a gene: 7. The CDR3 covers 17 residues. In germline, CDR1 is LNHNV, CDR2 YYDKDF (reference sequence).

This chain joins TRBV10-3 and TRBJ2-5, with D possibly being TRBD1 (5 bases). Trimming removed 3 bases from V and 5 bases from J, with 10 bases in between. The CDR3 consists of 13 residues. Germline-derived CDR1 and CDR2 are ENHRY and SYGVKD. The CDR3 DNA reads as TGTGCCATCAGTGAAGGGGTTGGGGAGACCCAGTACTTC. Residues: CAISEGVGETQYF.

The chain combines TRBV7-3 with TRBJ2-1; 8 nucleotides agree with TRBD2. This CDR3 is built from 16 residues. V was clipped by 2 bases and J by 0 bases; unmatched bases: 3. Germline V gene data show CDR1 as SGHTA and CDR2 as FQGTGA. CDR3 bases: TGTGCCAGCAGCTTACGGAGCGGGAGCTCCTACAATGAGCAGTTCTTC. Translated, it gives CASSLRSGSSYNEQFF.